A single sample gave rise to the 13 T cell receptor beta chains below, sequenced in a study of beta chain features in type 1 diabetes. Expressed TCRB transcripts got sequenced, as all isolated RNA was reverse transcribed. Some clones are missing from TCRdb's copy, which holds only in-frame ones; the method was immunoSEQ multiplex PCR. The sample yields about 320,000 clones, 14% seen once. Material for sequencing was central memory CD4+ T cells from blood. The receptors originated from a man younger than 40 in good health.

This rearrangement joins TRBV7-2 to TRBJ1-2; 9 bases are a match to TRBD1. The V and J ends lost 6 bases and 7 bases, in that order; junction bases with no gene match: 15. This CDR3 contains 16 residues. The germline V gene encodes CDR1 SGHTA and CDR2 FQGNSA. The CDR3 is CASRAGTGNLLGGYTF. The CDR3 nucleotides are TGTGCCAGCAGGGCGGGGACAGGGAACCTTCTGGGTGGCTACACCTTC.

This clone was counted between two and nine times. The V and J genes are TRBV30 and TRBJ2-2; possibly TRBD1 for D (6 bases). Germline V lookup: CDR1 GTSNPN, CDR2 SVGIG (reference sequence). This CDR3 region has 14 residues. Trimming left V 3 bases short and J 3 bases short, with 11 bases between. This chain's CDR3 is CAWRRGGDTGELFF. The CDR3 DNA follows: TGTGCCTGGAGGCGAGGGGGTGACACCGGGGAGCTGTTTTTT. Complete variable domain (other parts from reference TRBV30 and TRBJ2-2): SQTIHQWPATLVQPVGSPLSLECTVEGTSNPNLYWYRQAAGRGLQLLFYSVGIGQISSEVPQNLSASRPQDRQFILSSKKLLLSDSGFYLCAWRRGGDTGELFFGEGSRLTVL.

The chain employs TRBV5-1 and TRBJ1-4, with a possible D match to TRBD1 (6 bases). Germline V gene sequence: CDR1 SGHRS, CDR2 YFSETQ. This CDR3 is built from 15 residues. Trimming pared 2 bases from V and 5 bases from J, leaving 13 bases between. The CDR3 here is CASSLQGWGNEKLFF. CDR3 DNA sequence: TGCGCCAGCAGCTTACAGGGTTGGGGGAATGAAAAACTGTTTTTT.

There are a few counts of this clone. The chain uses TRBV7-2 and TRBJ2-3, with D perhaps TRBD1 (6 bases). Trimming took off 3 bases at V and 2 bases at J, with 18 bases between the two ends. The CDR3 length is 17 residues. The germline CDR1 and CDR2 sequences are SGHTA and FQGNSA. The DNA of the CDR3 is TGTGCCAGCAGCTTCCGAACAACAGGGAATCCCACAGATACGCAGTATTTT. Protein sequence: CASSFRTTGNPTDTQYF.

This clone occurred once. V is TRBV7-9 and J is TRBJ2-1; possibly TRBD1 for D (5 bases). The V end was cut by 6 bases, the J end by 4 bases, with 10 bases between. The CDR3 totals 13 residues. CDR1 is SEHNR, CDR2 FQNEAQ, per germline (reference sequence). CDR3 nucleotide sequence: TGTGCCAGCAGTTTATCAGGGTACAATGAGCAGTTCTTC. Protein sequence: CASSLSGYNEQFF.

The V gene is TRBV6-6, the J gene TRBJ1-2; D possibly corresponds to TRBD1 (6 bases). Germline CDR1 is MNHNY and CDR2 is SVGAGI (reference sequence). Trimming left V 7 bases short and J 2 bases short, with 14 bases between. The CDR3 sequence is 14 residues long. The CDR3 sequence: CASIPGGSNYGYTF. The CDR3 nucleotides are TGTGCCAGCATACCGGGGGGCTCCAACTATGGCTACACCTTC.

This clone was detected ten times or more. The CDR3 DNA is TGTGCCAGCAGCCAAGGGACCTTCTCTGGGGCCAACGTCCTGACTTTC. Amino acid sequence: CASSQGTFSGANVLTF. The chain uses TRBV14 and TRBJ2-6; D call uncertain. In germline, CDR1 is SGHDN, CDR2 FVKESK. V lost 1 base, J lost 0 bases, and 7 bases lay in between. The CDR3 extends over 16 amino acids.

Ten or more counts support this clone. The rearrangement links TRBV29-1 to TRBJ1-2, with D uncertain. The V and J ends lost 2 bases and 6 bases respectively, with 13 bases between them. CDR1 is SQVTM and CDR2 is ANQGSEA in the germline V gene. The CDR3 is made up of 13 amino acids. CDR3 DNA sequence: TGCAGCGTTGAACGTCTCGCGGCGGATGGCTACACCTTC. This gives the protein CSVERLAADGYTF.

This clone has a handful of counts. J is TRBJ1-1 and V is TRBV11-2; 7 bases align to TRBD1. After removal of 6 bases from V and 3 bases from J, the junction contained 10 bases not matched to a gene. CDR3 length equals 15 residues. CDR1 and CDR2 (germline): SGHAT, FQNNGV. The CDR3 region is CASRWDRSGDTEAFF. CDR3 DNA: TGTGCCAGCAGATGGGACAGATCGGGGGACACTGAAGCTTTCTTT.

This sequence joins TRBV7-9 and TRBJ1-2; a possible D gene is TRBD1 (5 bases). CDR1 and CDR2 from the germline V gene are SEHNR and FQNEAQ (reference sequence). The CDR3 sequence is 13 residues long. The V end lost 6 bases, the J end lost 7 bases, and 15 bases lay between the germline ends. The CDR3 DNA follows: TGTGCCAGCAGTCCGGGGGAAGGAGTTGGCTACACCTTC. As protein: CASSPGEGVGYTF.

This clone was detected a few times. V and J are TRBV6-5 and TRBJ2-7; D is undetermined. CDR1 MNHEY and CDR2 SVGAGI come from the germline V gene. This CDR3 spans 12 amino acids. V was shortened by 8 bases and J by 6 bases, with 14 bases between the two germline ends. The CDR3 loop reads CASRSHLAEQYV. The CDR3 DNA is TGTGCCAGCCGTTCTCATTTGGCCGAGCAGTACGTC.

V is TRBV27 and J is TRBJ1-2, with a weak D call TRBD1 (5 bases). V was clipped by 1 base and J by 4 bases, with 22 bases between them. CDR1 is MNHEY, CDR2 SMNVEV, per germline (reference sequence). This CDR3 has 18 residues. The CDR3: CASSLWFSGGDPGYGYTF. The CDR3 DNA reads as TGTGCCAGCAGTTTATGGTTTTCCGGGGGAGACCCAGGCTATGGCTACACCTTC.

This chain links TRBV6-5 with TRBJ2-7; D tentatively fits TRBD1 or TRBD2 (7 bases each). CDR1 is MNHEY, CDR2 SVGAGI, per germline. V was pared by 6 bases and J by 4 bases, with 16 bases between. The CDR3 totals 14 residues. In DNA form, the CDR3 reads TGTGCCAGCAGGAGACAGGGAGGGTCTTACGAGCAGTACGTC. Translating it yields CASRRQGGSYEQYV.